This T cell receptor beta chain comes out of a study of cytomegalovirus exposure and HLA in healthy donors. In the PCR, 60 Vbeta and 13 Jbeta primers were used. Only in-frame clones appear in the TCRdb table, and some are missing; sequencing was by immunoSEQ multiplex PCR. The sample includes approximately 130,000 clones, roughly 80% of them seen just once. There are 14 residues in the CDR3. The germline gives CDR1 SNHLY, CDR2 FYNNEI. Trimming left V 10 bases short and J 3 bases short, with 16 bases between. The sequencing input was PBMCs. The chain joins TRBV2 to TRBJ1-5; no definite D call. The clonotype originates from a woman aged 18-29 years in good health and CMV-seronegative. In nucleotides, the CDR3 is TGTGCCACCACGACTTCCAGCTTCAATCAGCCCCAGCATTTT. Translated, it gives CATTTSSFNQPQHF.